The T cell receptor beta chain described here comes from a study of breast tumors, draining lymph nodes, adjacent tissues. Axillary draining lymph nodes of breast cancer patients supplied the node samples. The CDR3 consists of 15 residues. The V gene's germline CDR1 is SEHNR and CDR2 FQNEAQ (reference sequence). The ends lost 6 bases at V and 4 bases at J; junction bases unmatched: 6. This clonotype has a count of ten or more. One entry per CDR3 protein, called by TCRdb with MiXCR from the multiplex PCR reads. Altogether about 180,000 distinct CDR3 sequences are present, roughly 30% being singletons, with the ten largest covering over 3.5%.

The clonotype comes from a female donor with breast cancer. Some clones in this sample may be carry-over from other donors' samples. Source material: axillary lymph node tissue. This chain joins TRBV7-9 and TRBJ1-4; 9 positions agree with TRBD1. The CDR3 DNA follows: TGTGCCAGCAGTGACGGACAGGGGTATAATGAAAAACTGTTTTTT. It encodes CASSDGQGYNEKLFF.